The 29 T cell receptor beta chains given below trace back to one sample, sequenced in a study of radiotherapy plus CTLA-4 blockade in lung cancer. The method was immunoSEQ multiplex PCR; TCRdb's version includes in-frame clones alone and lacks a portion of them. Of 90,000 to 130,000 clones listed, about four fifths are singletons. Here the sequenced sample was peripheral blood, taken from a patient treated with radiotherapy plus ipilimumab. These receptors were obtained from a human donor with non-small cell lung cancer that progressed on radiotherapy plus ipilimumab. Some clones in this sample may be carry-over from other donors' samples.

This rearrangement joins TRBV18 to TRBJ2-7; D gene ambiguous. The V end was cut by 0 bases, the J end by 2 bases, with 11 bases between. The CDR3 length is 15 residues. The germline CDR1 and CDR2 sequences are KGHSH and LQKENI. Written as DNA, the CDR3 is TGTGCCAGCTCACCACCAACAGCCTACCCCTACGAGCAGTACTTC. Protein: CASSPPTAYPYEQYF.

The rearrangement joins TRBV6-5 to TRBJ2-7, with D possibly being TRBD2 (5 bases). The CDR3 consists of 13 residues. The germline V and J ends were trimmed by 2 bases and 12 bases, with 17 bases remaining between them. The germline V gene encodes CDR1 MNHEY and CDR2 SVGAGI. The CDR3 DNA follows: TGTGCCAGCAGTTACCGGGCGGGTCGGAAGGCGTACTTC. Its translation is CASSYRAGRKAYF.

The chain combines TRBV13 with TRBJ2-7; possible D gene TRBD2, 6 bases. The V end was cut by 5 bases, the J end by 0 bases, with 20 bases between. The germline CDR1 and CDR2 sequences are PRHDT and FYEKMQ (reference sequence). The CDR3 is 17 residues long. CDR3 DNA: TGTGCCAGCAGCCCGCCGGGGGAATTAGGGAGCTCCTACGAGCAGTACTTC. It yields the protein CASSPPGELGSSYEQYF.

This chain uses TRBV27 with TRBJ2-2; D is ambiguous. Trimming left V 6 bases short and J 7 bases short, with 6 bases between. The CDR3 is 11 amino acids. In germline, CDR1 is MNHEY, CDR2 SMNVEV (reference sequence). The CDR3 DNA is TGTGCCAGCAGGGGATTCGGGGAGCTGTTTTTT. It encodes CASRGFGELFF.

The CDR3 reads CASSSLPTSSYEQYF. The CDR3 DNA reads as TGCGCCAGCAGCTCACTACCCACCTCCTCCTACGAGCAGTACTTC. This chain connects TRBV5-1 to TRBJ2-7, with D uncertain. Germline CDR1 and CDR2: SGHRS and YFSETQ. The length of the CDR3 is 15 residues. V lost 3 bases and J lost 0, with 13 bases in between.

V is TRBV5-1 and J is TRBJ2-7; D perhaps matches TRBD1 (6 bases). This CDR3 has 14 amino acids. Deletions cut 0 bases from V and 1 base from J, with 8 bases between. In germline, CDR1 is SGHRS, CDR2 YFSETQ. In DNA form, the CDR3 reads TGCGCCAGCAGCTTGGTAGGGGGTTCCTACGAGCAGTACTTC. Amino acid sequence: CASSLVGGSYEQYF.

The chain has TRBV7-8 and TRBJ1-3; D unresolved. The ends were cut back, 6 bases at V and 0 bases at J, with 15 bases in the middle. The germline CDR1 and CDR2 sequences are SGHVS and FQNEAQ. CDR3 length: 16 amino acids. The chain's CDR3 is CASRTSPANSGNTIYF. The CDR3 DNA reads TGTGCCAGCAGAACTTCCCCGGCGAACTCTGGAAACACCATATATTTT.

The chain links TRBV29-1 to TRBJ1-1, with D uncertain. The CDR3 runs to 12 residues. Germline V gene lookup returns CDR1 SQVTM and CDR2 ANQGSEA. Trimming took 5 bases from V and 4 from J, leaving 11 bases between them. CDR3 nucleotides: TGCAGCGTTTCCGTTATAGTCACTGAAGCTTTCTTT. This translates into CSVSVIVTEAFF.

There are a few counts of this clone. The chain is built from TRBV6-6 and TRBJ2-1; TRBD2 agrees at 13 bases. V shed 5 bases and J 7 bases; nucleotides not matched to a gene: 5. The CDR3 covers 15 residues. The V gene's germline CDR1 is MNHNY and CDR2 SVGAGI (reference sequence). CDR3 region: CASSGTSGGANEQFF. DNA for the CDR3: TGTGCCAGCAGTGGAACTAGCGGGGGGGCTAATGAGCAGTTCTTC.

The chain employs TRBV28 and TRBJ2-7, with D possibly TRBD1 on 7 matching bases. CDR1 and CDR2 from the germline V gene are MDHEN and SYDVKM. Trimming left V 7 bases short and J 1 base short, with 17 bases between. CDR3 length: 15 amino acids. CDR3 in DNA: TGTGCCAGCATCTCAGGGGGGCGAAGTTCCTACGAGCAGTACTTC. This codes for CASISGGRSSYEQYF.

The CDR3 DNA reads as TGTGCCAGCATCAAAACGGGAGGGTCCCATGAAAAACTGTTTTTT. It encodes CASIKTGGSHEKLFF. The V and J genes are TRBV2 and TRBJ1-4; D unresolved. The CDR3 sequence is 15 residues long. Germline V gene sequence: CDR1 SNHLY, CDR2 FYNNEI. V lost 7 bases and J 6 bases, leaving 18 bases between the germline ends.

This chain links TRBV7-8 with TRBJ1-6; D gene unclear. V lost 1 base and J 0 bases, leaving 10 bases between the germline ends. The CDR3 loop spans 17 amino acids. Germline V lookup: CDR1 SGHVS, CDR2 FQNEAQ. This CDR3 is CASSLGPYYSYNSPLHF. The DNA for the CDR3 is TGTGCCAGCAGCTTAGGACCGTACTACTCCTATAATTCACCCCTCCACTTT.

The rearrangement links TRBV4-2 to TRBJ1-1, with 12 bases lining up with TRBD1. CDR3 size: 22 residues. J lost 3 bases, V lost 0 bases, and 20 bases had no gene match. Germline CDR1 LGHNA, CDR2 YNFKEQ. CDR3 protein: CASSQEGYLWGQGATRDTEAFF. In DNA form, the CDR3 reads TGTGCCAGCAGCCAAGAAGGTTATTTGTGGGGACAGGGGGCGACGCGGGACACTGAAGCTTTCTTT.

CDR3 DNA sequence: TGTGCCAGCAGTGATGGGGTCAGCTTAGGGCAGCCCCAGCATTTT. Translating it yields CASSDGVSLGQPQHF. The V and J genes are TRBV6-1 and TRBJ1-5; D unclear. CDR1 MNHNS and CDR2 SASEGT come from the germline V gene. The CDR3 is 15 amino acids. V gave up 3 bases and J gave up 7 bases, with 16 bases separating them.

The chain carries TRBV29-1 and TRBJ1-2; maybe TRBD1 (6 bases). Germline CDR1 reads SQVTM; CDR2 reads ANQGSEA. The CDR3 consists of 14 residues. V was trimmed by 7 bases and J by 8 bases, leaving 23 bases between them. CDR3 amino acids: CSGHIMVAGDGYTF. CDR3 nucleotide sequence: TGCAGCGGCCACATCATGGTGGCAGGGGACGGCTACACCTTC.

The chain joins TRBV18 to TRBJ2-3, with 7 bases that match TRBD2. Germline CDR1 is KGHSH and CDR2 is LQKENI. This CDR3 has 14 amino acids. V dropped 0 bases and J dropped 6; count of bases not matched to a gene: 3. The CDR3 loop is CASSPPYGGDTQYF. CDR3 DNA sequence: TGTGCCAGCTCACCACCTTACGGGGGGGATACGCAGTATTTT. Combining the CDR3 with reference TRBV18 and TRBJ2-3 gives the whole variable domain NAGVMQNPRHLVRRRGQEARLRCSPMKGHSHVYWYRQLPEEGLKFMVYLQKENIIDESGMPKERFSAEFPKEGPSILRIQQVVRGDSAAYFCASSPPYGGDTQYFGPGTRLTVL.

The rearrangement joins TRBV10-3 to TRBJ2-1, with 9 bases lining up with TRBD1. Germline CDR1 ENHRY, CDR2 SYGVKD. The ends lost 6 bases at V and 3 bases at J; junction bases unmatched: 6. The length of the CDR3 is 15 residues. CDR3 sequence reads: CAIRNRTGDYNEQFF. CDR3 in DNA: TGTGCCATCAGGAATCGGACAGGGGACTACAATGAGCAGTTCTTC.

The V gene is TRBV11-3, the J gene TRBJ2-2; tentatively, D is TRBD2 (5 bases). The CDR3 covers 14 residues. From germline, CDR1 is SGHNT and CDR2 YENEEA. V lost 3 bases and J lost 6, with 11 bases in between. CDR3 loop: CASSLPGMAGELFF. DNA for the CDR3: TGTGCCAGCAGCTTGCCCGGGATGGCCGGGGAGCTGTTTTTT.

The table lists this clone with a few counts. The chain links TRBV7-9 to TRBJ1-4; D is ambiguous. Germline values: CDR1 SEHNR, CDR2 FQNEAQ (reference sequence). The V gene lost 4 bases and the J gene lost 4 bases, with 10 bases spanning the gap. The CDR3 sequence is 14 residues long. The CDR3 DNA reads TGTGCCAGCAGCTCCTCGGGTGGTAATGAAAAACTGTTTTTT. Translation: CASSSSGGNEKLFF.

This clone was found a few times. The chain recombines TRBV27 with TRBJ1-6; 7 positions agree with TRBD1. This CDR3 spans 15 amino acids. The V gene's germline CDR1 is MNHEY and CDR2 SMNVEV (reference sequence). Trimming at V came to 6 bases and at J to 7 bases, leaving 9 bases not matched to a gene. CDR3 loop: CASRELDRTNSPLHF. CDR3 bases: TGTGCCAGCAGGGAACTGGACAGGACCAATTCACCCCTCCACTTT.

The chain employs TRBV27 and TRBJ2-3; D gene unclear. Trimming took 3 bases from V and 2 from J, leaving 9 bases between them. The CDR3 totals 14 residues. The germline V gene has CDR1 MNHEY and CDR2 SMNVEV (reference sequence). DNA of the CDR3: TGTGCCAGCAGTTTCCAACGACCCACAGATACGCAGTATTTT. It codes for CASSFQRPTDTQYF.

This chain joins TRBV11-2 and TRBJ1-2; TRBD1 is a possible D gene (6 bases). Per germline, CDR1 SGHAT and CDR2 FQNNGV. The V end was cut by 5 bases, the J end by 8 bases, with 18 bases between. The CDR3 runs 14 residues. The chain's CDR3 is CASSLLGGANGYTF. Written as DNA, the CDR3 is TGTGCCAGCAGCCTCCTCGGGGGGGCGAACGGCTACACCTTC.

The DNA of the CDR3 is TGTGCCAGCAGCTTAGTGAAGGTCCTAGGCGCGGATACGCAGTATTTT. Translation: CASSLVKVLGADTQYF. The rearrangement uses TRBV7-2 and TRBJ2-3, with D unclear. V was trimmed by 1 base and J by 6 bases, leaving 17 bases between them. The germline gives CDR1 SGHTA, CDR2 FQGNSA. The CDR3 spans 16 residues.

The chain recombines TRBV7-2 with TRBJ1-5, with TRBD1 identical over 10 bases. V lost 5 bases to trimming and J lost 2 bases; unmatched junction nucleotides: 9. From germline, CDR1 is SGHTA and CDR2 FQGNSA. The length of the CDR3 is 17 residues. CDR3 protein: CASSPRQGARGNQPQHF. CDR3 in DNA: TGTGCCAGCAGCCCACGACAGGGGGCGCGAGGCAATCAGCCCCAGCATTTT. Variable domain in full (rest from reference TRBV7-2 and TRBJ1-5): GAGVSQSPSNKVTEKGKDVELRCDPISGHTALYWYRQSLGQGLEFLIYFQGNSAPDKSGLPSDRFSAERTGGSVSTLTIQRTQQEDSAVYLCASSPRQGARGNQPQHFGDGTRLSIL.

The chain joins TRBV19 to TRBJ1-2; no definite D call. Germline V gene sequence: CDR1 LNHDA, CDR2 SQIVND (reference sequence). The V gene lost 3 bases and the J gene lost 9 bases, with 14 bases spanning the gap. This CDR3 spans 13 amino acids. CDR3 in amino acids: CASSIERGLSYTF. The CDR3 nucleotides read TGTGCCAGTAGTATCGAGCGGGGTTTGAGCTACACCTTC.

As concerns this clone: Other DNA sequences within the sample encode an identical CDR3. The J gene is TRBJ2-7, the V gene TRBV9; 8 nucleotides agree with TRBD2. In germline, CDR1 is SGDLS, CDR2 YYNGEE. The CDR3 has 12 residues. After removal of 7 bases from V and 6 bases from J, the junction contained 6 bases not matched to a gene. The CDR3 loop reads CASGRGVGEQYF. The CDR3, as DNA: TGTGCCAGCGGGCGGGGGGTTGGCGAGCAGTACTTC. Using reference TRBV9 and TRBJ2-7 for the parts outside the CDR3, the full variable domain is DSGVTQTPKHLITATGQRVTLRCSPRSGDLSVYWYQQSLDQGLQFLIQYYNGEERAKGNILERFSAQQFPDLHSELNLSSLELGDSALYFCASGRGVGEQYFGPGTRLTVT.

The chain links TRBV6-5 to TRBJ2-7; D gene unclear. The V and J ends lost 6 bases and 0 bases respectively, with 12 bases between them. The CDR3 is made up of 14 amino acids. The germline CDR1 and CDR2 sequences are MNHEY and SVGAGI. CDR3 in DNA: TGTGCCAGCAGCGCCCGGGCCGCCTCCTACGAGCAGTACTTC. Protein: CASSARAASYEQYF.

The CDR3 DNA is TGTGCCAGCAGCCAGAGGGGACAGGATCAATATAATTCACCCCTCCACTTT. It encodes CASSQRGQDQYNSPLHF. This chain uses TRBV4-2 with TRBJ1-6; 8 nucleotides line up with TRBD1. Germline CDR1 LGHNA, CDR2 YNFKEQ. Trimming at V came to 3 bases and at J to 4 bases, leaving 8 bases not matched to a gene. The CDR3 is made up of 17 amino acids.

This chain joins TRBV5-1 and TRBJ2-5; the D gene is possibly TRBD2 (5 bases). Germline V CDR1 and CDR2: SGHRS, YFSETQ. The CDR3 contains 14 residues. V lost 0 bases to trimming and J lost 3 bases, with 9 bases between them. Written as DNA, the CDR3 is TGCGCCAGCAGCTTGGATTTGAGGGAAGAGACCCAGTACTTC. It is translated as CASSLDLREETQYF.